Included here is one T cell receptor (beta chain) sequence, with context. The same CDR3 is also encoded by other DNA sequences in this sample. This specimen comes from a study of radiation and T cells in renal cell carcinoma. The trim removed 1 base at V and 6 bases at J, leaving 3 bases unmatched. Germline CDR1 is SGHTA and CDR2 is FQGTGA. CDR3 length: 14 residues. Generated by immunoSEQ multiplex PCR, the TCRdb table keeps only in-frame clones and is missing some. Found here are 100,000 to 150,000 clones, approximately 80% of them singletons; the top ten hold 2.5% to 3.5%. Time point reported: baseline pretreatment blood. The treatment denotes: 15 Gy SBRT to primary tumor, nephrectomy 4 weeks later.

This sample comprised blood, obtained from a patient whose treatment included radiotherapy and nephrectomy. The receptor was isolated from an older woman with renal cell carcinoma. The chain carries TRBV7-3 and TRBJ2-3; 8 positions agree with TRBD2. CDR3 sequence: CASSLSGGRDTQYF. The CDR3 bases are TGTGCCAGCAGCTTAAGCGGGGGGCGGGATACGCAGTATTTT.